This T cell receptor beta chain came from a study of lymphopenia after photon versus proton radiotherapy. Study-wide points: Post-nadir diversity loss with photons came from oligoclonal expansion, particularly CD8+ Temra cells. Proton therapy kept repertoires fairly stable, unlike photons, which gained effector/memory cells. Larger post-nadir TCR diversity loss correlated inversely with survival in deceased patients.

Repertoires were generated with immunoSEQ multiplex PCR, while TCRdb's copy carries only in-frame clones and drops some. The sample yields about 24,000 clones, 75% to 90% seen once. Details on this clone: Its matching antigen is unknown.

V lost 1 base and J lost 10, with 7 bases in between. The CDR3 loop spans 11 amino acids. CDR1 SGHAT and CDR2 FQDESV come from the germline V gene (reference sequence). The V and J genes are TRBV11-1 and TRBJ1-2; D possibly corresponds to TRBD1 (6 bases). Sequencing was performed on peripheral blood, taken from a patient treated with photon-based radiotherapy. The sequence derives from a man aged 40-49 years with gastric cancer. CDR3 residues: CASSLGTAYTF. DNA for the CDR3: TGTGCCAGCAGCTTAGGGACAGCCTACACCTTC. The variable domain in full, with the rest retrieved from reference TRBV11-1 and TRBJ1-2, is EAEVAQSPRYKITEKSQAVAFWCDPISGHATLYWYRQILGQGPELLVQFQDESVVDDSQLPKDRFSAERLKGVDSTLKIQPAELGDSAMYLCASSLGTAYTFGSGTRLTVV.